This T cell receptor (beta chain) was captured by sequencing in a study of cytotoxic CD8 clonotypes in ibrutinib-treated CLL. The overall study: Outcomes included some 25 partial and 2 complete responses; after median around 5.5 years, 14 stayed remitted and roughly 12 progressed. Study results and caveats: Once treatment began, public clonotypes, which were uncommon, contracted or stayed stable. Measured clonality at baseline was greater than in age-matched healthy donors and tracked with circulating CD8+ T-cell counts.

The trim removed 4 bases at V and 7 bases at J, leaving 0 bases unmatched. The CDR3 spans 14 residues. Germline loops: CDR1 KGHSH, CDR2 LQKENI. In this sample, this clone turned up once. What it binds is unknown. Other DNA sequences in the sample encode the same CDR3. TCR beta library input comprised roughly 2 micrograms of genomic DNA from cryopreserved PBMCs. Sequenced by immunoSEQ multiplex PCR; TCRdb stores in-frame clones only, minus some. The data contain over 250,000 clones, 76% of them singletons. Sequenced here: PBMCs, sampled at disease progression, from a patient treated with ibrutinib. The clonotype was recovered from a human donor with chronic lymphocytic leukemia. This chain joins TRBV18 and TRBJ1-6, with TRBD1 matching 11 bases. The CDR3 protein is CASSRDRGNSPLHF. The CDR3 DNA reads TGTGCCAGCTCACGGGACAGGGGGAATTCACCCCTCCACTTT.